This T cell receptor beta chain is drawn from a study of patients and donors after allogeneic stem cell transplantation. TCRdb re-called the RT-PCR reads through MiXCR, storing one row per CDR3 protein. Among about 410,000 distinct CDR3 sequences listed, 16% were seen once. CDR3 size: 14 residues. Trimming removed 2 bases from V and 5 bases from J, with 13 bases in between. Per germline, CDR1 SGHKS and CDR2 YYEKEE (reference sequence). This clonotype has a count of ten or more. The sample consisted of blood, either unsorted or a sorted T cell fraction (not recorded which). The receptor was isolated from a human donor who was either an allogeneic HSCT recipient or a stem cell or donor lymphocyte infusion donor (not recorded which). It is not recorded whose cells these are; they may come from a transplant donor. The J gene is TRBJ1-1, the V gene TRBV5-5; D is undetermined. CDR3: CASSLVPGRTEAFF. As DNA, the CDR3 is TGTGCCAGCAGCTTAGTCCCGGGGAGGACTGAAGCTTTCTTT.